These 7 T cell receptor beta chains were all obtained from the same sample, sequenced in a study of blood T cell repertoires in COVID-19 (dated by TCRdb to 2020 to 2021). The receptor library was made with the immunoSEQ multiplex PCR assay. TCRdb mirrors the immuneACCESS table, restricted to in-frame sequences. Some clones are absent from its copies; in checked studies, under half trace to an unresolved V gene, and the reason for the others is unknown. In all, the sample holds 200,000 to 250,000 clones, and about 84% of those were seen once. The ten largest clones capture approximately 13% of the sample. The sample comprised peripheral blood. The receptors stem from an elderly man with acute or convalescent COVID-19.

The rearrangement joins TRBV7-9 to TRBJ2-7; a possible D gene is TRBD1 (6 bases). The CDR3 runs 15 residues. Germline CDR1 reads SEHNR; CDR2 reads FQNEAQ (reference sequence). V was trimmed by 0 bases and J by 2 bases, leaving 11 bases between them. CDR3 residues: CASSLAQGTAYEQYF. The CDR3 nucleotides are TGTGCCAGCAGCTTAGCGCAGGGGACCGCCTACGAGCAGTACTTC.

The chain joins TRBV5-1 to TRBJ2-1; tentatively, D is TRBD1 (7 bases). The CDR3 contains 15 residues. CDR1 and CDR2 (germline): SGHRS, YFSETQ. V was trimmed by 0 bases and J by 4 bases, leaving 11 bases between them. The CDR3 protein is CASSLAEGAYNEQFF. CDR3 nucleotide sequence: TGCGCCAGCAGCTTGGCGGAGGGGGCTTACAATGAGCAGTTCTTC.

This clone occurred once. This rearrangement joins TRBV5-1 to TRBJ1-1, with TRBD1 matching over 7 bases. The CDR3 contains 15 residues. Germline trimming cut 7 bases from V and 1 base from J; bases unmatched to any gene: 10. In germline, CDR1 is SGHRS, CDR2 YFSETQ. CDR3 in amino acids: CASCLNQGGNTEAFF. CDR3 nucleotide sequence: TGCGCCAGCTGCCTCAACCAGGGGGGGAACACTGAAGCTTTCTTT.

To note about this clone: Other DNA sequences of this sample code for an identical CDR3. The V gene is TRBV5-1, the J gene TRBJ1-3, with a possible D match to TRBD1 (6 bases). CDR1 SGHRS and CDR2 YFSETQ come from the germline V gene. Trimming removed 3 bases from V and 0 bases from J, with 7 bases in between. This CDR3 contains 14 residues. This CDR3 reads CASSSDSSGNTIYF. CDR3 bases: TGCGCCAGCAGCTCGGACAGCTCTGGAAACACCATATATTTT.

This clone was seen a single time. The V gene is TRBV28, the J gene TRBJ1-2, with TRBD1 as a possible D gene (6 bases). The CDR3 consists of 12 residues. Trimming took 6 bases from V and 4 from J, leaving 9 bases between them. The V gene's germline CDR1 is MDHEN and CDR2 SYDVKM. CDR3 in amino acids: CASRRTAYGYTF. The DNA of the CDR3 is TGTGCCAGCAGAAGGACAGCCTATGGCTACACCTTC.

V and J are TRBV3-1 (or the pseudogene TRBV3-2) and TRBJ1-2; D perhaps matches TRBD1 (6 bases). The germline V gene has CDR1 LGHDT and CDR2 YNNKEL (reference sequence). Trimming cost V 3 bases and J 8 bases, with 13 bases left between them. This CDR3 contains 13 residues. The CDR3 sequence is CASSQSGQRGYTF. The DNA for the CDR3 is TGTGCCAGCAGCCAGTCGGGACAAAGAGGCTACACCTTC.

The J gene is TRBJ2-7, the V gene TRBV5-4; 10 bases match TRBD2. Unmatched junction bases numbered 6, after V lost 4 bases and J lost 2 bases. The germline CDR1 and CDR2 sequences are SGHNT and YYREEE (reference sequence). The CDR3 is 15 amino acids. CDR3 sequence: CASSLASGGPYEQYF. The CDR3 region has the DNA TGTGCCAGCAGCCTAGCTAGCGGGGGCCCCTACGAGCAGTACTTC. The variable domain in full, completed from reference TRBV5-4 and TRBJ2-7, reads ETGVTQSPTHLIKTRGQQVTLRCSSQSGHNTVSWYQQALGQGPQFIFQYYREEENGRGNFPPRFSGLQFPNYSSELNVNALELDDSALYLCASSLASGGPYEQYFGPGTRLTVT.